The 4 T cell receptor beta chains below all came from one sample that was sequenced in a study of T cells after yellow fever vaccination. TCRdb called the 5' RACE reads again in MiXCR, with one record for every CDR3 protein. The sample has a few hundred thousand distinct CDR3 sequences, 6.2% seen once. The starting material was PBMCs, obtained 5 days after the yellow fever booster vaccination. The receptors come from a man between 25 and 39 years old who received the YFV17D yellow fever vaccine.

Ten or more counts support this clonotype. DNA of the CDR3: TGCGCCAGCAGCTTGTACGGGGGTGAGACCCAGTACTTC. Translation: CASSLYGGETQYF. The chain uses TRBV5-1 and TRBJ2-5, with D possibly matching TRBD2 (6 bases). Per germline, CDR1 SGHRS and CDR2 YFSETQ. The CDR3 is 13 amino acids. V lost 1 base to trimming and J lost 5 bases, with 9 bases between them.

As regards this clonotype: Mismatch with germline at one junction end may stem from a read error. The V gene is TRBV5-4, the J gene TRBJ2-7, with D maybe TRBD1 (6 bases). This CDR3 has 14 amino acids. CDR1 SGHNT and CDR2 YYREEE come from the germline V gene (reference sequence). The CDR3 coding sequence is TGTGCCAGCAGCCCAGGGGCCGGGCCCTACGAGCAGAACTTC. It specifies CASSPGAGPYEQNF.

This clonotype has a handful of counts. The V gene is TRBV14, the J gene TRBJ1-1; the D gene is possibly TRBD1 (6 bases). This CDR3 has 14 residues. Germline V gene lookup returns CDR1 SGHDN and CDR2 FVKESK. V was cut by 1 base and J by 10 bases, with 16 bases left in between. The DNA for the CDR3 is TGTGCCAGCAGCCAAGGCAGGGGAGATTTGGGAGCTTTCTTT. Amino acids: CASSQGRGDLGAFF.

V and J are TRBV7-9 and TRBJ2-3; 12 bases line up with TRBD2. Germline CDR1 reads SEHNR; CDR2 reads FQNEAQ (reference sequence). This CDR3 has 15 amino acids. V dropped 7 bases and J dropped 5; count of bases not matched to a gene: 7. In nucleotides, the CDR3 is TGTGCCAGCAACCTTCGACTAGCGGGAGAAGATACGCAGTATTTT. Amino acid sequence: CASNLRLAGEDTQYF.